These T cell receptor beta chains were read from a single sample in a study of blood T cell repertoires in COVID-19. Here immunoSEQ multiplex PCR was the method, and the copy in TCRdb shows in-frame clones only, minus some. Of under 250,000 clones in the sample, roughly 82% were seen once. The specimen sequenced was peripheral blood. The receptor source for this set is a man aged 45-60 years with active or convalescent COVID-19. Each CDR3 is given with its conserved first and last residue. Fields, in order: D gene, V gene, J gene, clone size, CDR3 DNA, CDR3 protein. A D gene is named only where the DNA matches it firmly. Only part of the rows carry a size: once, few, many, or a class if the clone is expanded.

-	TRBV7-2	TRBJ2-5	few	TGTGCCAGCAGCTTAGCGGGAGAAGAGGCGGAGACCCAGTACTTC	CASSLAGEEAETQYF
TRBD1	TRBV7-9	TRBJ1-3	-	TGTGCCAGCAGCTTAAACTCCGGGACAGCCTTCTCTGGAAACACCATATATTTT	CASSLNSGTAFSGNTIYF
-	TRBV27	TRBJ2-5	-	TGTGCCAGCAGTCTCCAGCGTGGGGAGACCCAGTACTTC	CASSLQRGETQYF
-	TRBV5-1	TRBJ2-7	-	TGCGCCAGCAGCCCGGACTGGGGCTCCTACGAGCAGTACTTC	CASSPDWGSYEQYF
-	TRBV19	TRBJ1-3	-	TGTGCCAGTAAACAGGCGAGCTCTGGAAACACCATATATTTT	CASKQASSGNTIYF
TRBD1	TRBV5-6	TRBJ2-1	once	TGTGCCAGCAGCCATGGACAGGGGAGGCGGAATGAGCAGTTCTTC	CASSHGQGRRNEQFF
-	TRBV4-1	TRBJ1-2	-	TGCGCCAGCAGCCAAGATTCGGTACAGACAGTCTATGGCTACACCTTC	CASSQDSVQTVYGYTF
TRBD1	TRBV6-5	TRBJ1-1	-	TGTGCCAGCAGTTACTCCGGGACAGGGCCTGCGTCTTTCTTT	CASSYSGTGPASFF
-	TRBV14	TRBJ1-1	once	TGTGCCAGCAGCCAAGTCGGAGGAGTATGGACTGAAGCTTTCTTT	CASSQVGGVWTEAFF
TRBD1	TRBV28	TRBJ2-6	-	TGTGCCAGCATTCCGGGGACAGGGCTCGCTGGGGCCAACGTCCTGACTTTC	CASIPGTGLAGANVLTF
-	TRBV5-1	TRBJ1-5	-	TGCGCCAGCAGCCCCGGGGGGAGGCACAATCAGCCCCAGCATTTT	CASSPGGRHNQPQHF
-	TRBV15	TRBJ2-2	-	TGTGCCACCAGCAGAGTCGGGGACTTAGCAAACACCGGGGAGCTGTTTTTT	CATSRVGDLANTGELFF
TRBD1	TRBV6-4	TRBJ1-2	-	TGTGCCAGCAGTGAAGGCAGGGGGTATGGTGGCTACACCTTC	CASSEGRGYGGYTF
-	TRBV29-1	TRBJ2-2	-	TGCAGCGTTGTCCGGGAAAACACCGGGGAGCTGTTTTTT	CSVVRENTGELFF
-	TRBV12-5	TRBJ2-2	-	TGTGCTAGTGGTCCCCCTCAGCTGTTTTTT	CASGPPQLFF
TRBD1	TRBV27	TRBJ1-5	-	TGTGCCAGCAGTTTCAGGGGGAGCAATCAGCCCCAGCATTTT	CASSFRGSNQPQHF
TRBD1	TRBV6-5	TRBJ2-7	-	TGTGCCAGCAGTTACTCGATCCAGGGGGCCTACGAGCAGTACTTC	CASSYSIQGAYEQYF
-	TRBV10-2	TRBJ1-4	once	TGCGCCAGCAGTGAGGCTTCTGGTCACCCCCGGGAAAAACTGTTTTTT	CASSEASGHPREKLFF
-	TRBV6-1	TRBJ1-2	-	TGTGCCAGCAGTGAAGCGCCCGGGGCTAACTATGGCTACACCTTC	CASSEAPGANYGYTF
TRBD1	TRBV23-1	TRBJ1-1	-	TGCGCCAGCAGTCCCCCGGCCTATACAGGGGGTGTTGTGGGGGCTTTCTTT	CASSPPAYTGGVVGAFF
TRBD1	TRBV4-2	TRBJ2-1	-	TGTGCCAGCAGCCTAATGACAGGGGTCAGCTCCTACAATGAGCAGTTCTTC	CASSLMTGVSSYNEQFF
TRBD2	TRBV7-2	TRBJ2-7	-	TGTGCCAGCAGCCTCACTAGCGGTAGCTACGAGCAGTACTTC	CASSLTSGSYEQYF
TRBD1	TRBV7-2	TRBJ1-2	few	TGTGCCAGCAGCCCAGAGGGACAGGGGGCCTATGGCTACACCTTC	CASSPEGQGAYGYTF
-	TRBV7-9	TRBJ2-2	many	TGTGCCTTACCGGGAAGTAACACCGGGGAGCTGTTTTTT	CALPGSNTGELFF
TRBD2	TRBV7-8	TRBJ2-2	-	TGTGCCAGCAGCTTTTTCGGGACTAGGAACACCGGGGAGCTGTTTTTT	CASSFFGTRNTGELFF
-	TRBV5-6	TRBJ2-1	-	TGTGCCAGCAGCTTTGATGGGCTACAGAACAATGAGCAGTTCTTC	CASSFDGLQNNEQFF
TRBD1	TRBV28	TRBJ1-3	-	TGTGCCAGCAGTCCATCATACAGGGGGCCAACTGGAAACACCATATATTTT	CASSPSYRGPTGNTIYF
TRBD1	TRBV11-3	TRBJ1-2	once	TGTGCCAGCAGCTTTCACAGGGGAGCTAACTATGGCTACACCTTC	CASSFHRGANYGYTF
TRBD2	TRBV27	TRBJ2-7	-	TGTGCCAGCAGGTTAGCGGGAGGGGATTACGAGCAGTACTTC	CASRLAGGDYEQYF
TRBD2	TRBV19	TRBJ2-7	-	TGTGCCAGTAAGTCGGCTAGCGGGGCCTACGAGCAGTACTTC	CASKSASGAYEQYF
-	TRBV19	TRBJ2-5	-	TGTGCCAGTAGTATGAGTAGAGAGACCCAGTACTTC	CASSMSRETQYF
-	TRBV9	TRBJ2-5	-	TGTGCCAGCAGCGTACTAGGACTCCAAGAGACCCAGTACTTC	CASSVLGLQETQYF
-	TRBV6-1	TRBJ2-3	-	TGTGCCAGCAGTGAGACTGGCCCCGAAAGGGGTACGCAGTATTTT	CASSETGPERGTQYF
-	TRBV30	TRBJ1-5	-	TGTGCCTGGACCCCCGGGGGTGGTCAGCCCCAGCATTTT	CAWTPGGGQPQHF
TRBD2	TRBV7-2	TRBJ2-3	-	TGTGCCAGCAGCTTAGACCTTAGCGGGAGCCAGTATTTT	CASSLDLSGSQYF
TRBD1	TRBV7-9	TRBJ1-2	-	TGTGCCAGCAGCTTAGGGGGACAGGGGGTTGTCTATGGCTACACCTTC	CASSLGGQGVVYGYTF
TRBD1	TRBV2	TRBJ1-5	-	TGTGCCAGCAGTTCAGGGGGCGGAGGCAATCAGCCCCAGCATTTT	CASSSGGGGNQPQHF
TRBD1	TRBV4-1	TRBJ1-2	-	TGCGCCAGCAGCCAAGTCGGACAGGGGGGGCTCTATGGCTACACCTTC	CASSQVGQGGLYGYTF
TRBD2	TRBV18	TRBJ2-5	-	TGTGCCAGCTCAACTCCCGGGACTAGCGGCCAAGAGACCCAGTACTTC	CASSTPGTSGQETQYF
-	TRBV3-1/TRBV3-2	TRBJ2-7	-	TGTGCCAGCAGCCAGAGGGTTTCCTACGAGCAGTACTTC	CASSQRVSYEQYF
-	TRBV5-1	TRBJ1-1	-	TGCGCCAGCAGCTTGGACCAGGTTGCTAAAGCTTTCTTT	CASSLDQVAKAFF
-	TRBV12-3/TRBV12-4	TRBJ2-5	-	TGTGCCAGCAGTTACAGGGCCCAAGAGACCCAGTACTTC	CASSYRAQETQYF
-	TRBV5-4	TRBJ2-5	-	TGTGCCAGCAGCTTGGTGTCAGGTCAAGAGACCCAGTACTTC	CASSLVSGQETQYF
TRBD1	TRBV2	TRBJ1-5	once	TGTGCCAGCAGTCGACAGGGGTCTAGCAATCAGCCCCAGCATTTT	CASSRQGSSNQPQHF
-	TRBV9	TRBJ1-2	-	TGTGCCAGCAGCACCCTTCAGGGTTTTGGCTACACCTTC	CASSTLQGFGYTF
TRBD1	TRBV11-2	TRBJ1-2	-	TGTGCCAGCAGCCTGGACAGGGACGACAAAGTTCTATGGCGCTACACCTTC	CASSLDRDDKVLWRYTF
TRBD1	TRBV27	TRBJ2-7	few	TGTGCCAGCAGTTCCTCGGGACAGGGGCCCCCCTACGAGCAGTACTTC	CASSSSGQGPPYEQYF
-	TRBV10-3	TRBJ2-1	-	TGTGCCATCTCCGAGGACAGATACAATGAGCAGTTCTTC	CAISEDRYNEQFF
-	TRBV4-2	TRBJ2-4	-	TGTGCCAGCAGCCAAGGGGACGGAGCGAGGGGGAACATTCAGTACTTC	CASSQGDGARGNIQYF
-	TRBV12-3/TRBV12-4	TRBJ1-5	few	TGTGCCAGCAGTTTTAATAGCAATCAGCCCCAGCATTTT	CASSFNSNQPQHF
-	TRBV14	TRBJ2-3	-	TGTGCCAGCAGCCTACGCATGGAGACGCAGTATTTT	CASSLRMETQYF
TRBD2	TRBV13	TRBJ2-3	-	TGTGCCAGCAGCATCGGACTAGCGGGGGTCACAGATACGCAGTATTTT	CASSIGLAGVTDTQYF
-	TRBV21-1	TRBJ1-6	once	TGTGCCACCCCCGAGGACAGGGGGAAAAATTCACCCCTCCACTTT	CATPEDRGKNSPLHF
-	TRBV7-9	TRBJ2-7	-	TGTGCCAGCAGCTTCGGTCAGGGCTACGAGCAGTACTTC	CASSFGQGYEQYF